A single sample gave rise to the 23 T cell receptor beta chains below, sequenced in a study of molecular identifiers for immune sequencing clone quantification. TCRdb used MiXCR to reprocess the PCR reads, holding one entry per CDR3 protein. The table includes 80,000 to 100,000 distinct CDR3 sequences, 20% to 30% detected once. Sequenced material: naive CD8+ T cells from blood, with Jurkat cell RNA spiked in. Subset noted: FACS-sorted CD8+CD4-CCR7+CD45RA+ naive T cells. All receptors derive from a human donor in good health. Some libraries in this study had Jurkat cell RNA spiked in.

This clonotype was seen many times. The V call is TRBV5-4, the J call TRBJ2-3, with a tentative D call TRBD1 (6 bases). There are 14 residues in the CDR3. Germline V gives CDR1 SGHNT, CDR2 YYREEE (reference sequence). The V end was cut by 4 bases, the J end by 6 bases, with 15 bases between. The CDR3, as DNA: TGTGCCAGCAGCGGGGGCTCAGGTTACGATACGCAGTATTTT. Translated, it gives CASSGGSGYDTQYF. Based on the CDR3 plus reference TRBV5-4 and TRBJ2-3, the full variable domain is ETGVTQSPTHLIKTRGQQVTLRCSSQSGHNTVSWYQQALGQGPQFIFQYYREEENGRGNFPPRFSGLQFPNYSSELNVNALELDDSALYLCASSGGSGYDTQYFGPGTRLTVL.

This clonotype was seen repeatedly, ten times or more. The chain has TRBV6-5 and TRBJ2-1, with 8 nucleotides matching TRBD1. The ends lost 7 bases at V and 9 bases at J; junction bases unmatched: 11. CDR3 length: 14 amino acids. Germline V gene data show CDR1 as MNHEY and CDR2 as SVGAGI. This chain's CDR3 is CASIANTGTGEQFF. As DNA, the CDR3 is TGTGCCAGCATCGCAAACACCGGGACAGGTGAGCAGTTCTTC.

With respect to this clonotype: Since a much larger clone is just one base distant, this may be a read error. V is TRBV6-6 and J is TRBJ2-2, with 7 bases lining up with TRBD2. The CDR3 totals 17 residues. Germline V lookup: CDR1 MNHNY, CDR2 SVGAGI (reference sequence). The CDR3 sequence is CASTSPVAGANTGDLFF. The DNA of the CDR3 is TGTGCCAGCACCTCCCCGGTAGCGGGCGCGAACACCGGGGACCTGTTTTTT.

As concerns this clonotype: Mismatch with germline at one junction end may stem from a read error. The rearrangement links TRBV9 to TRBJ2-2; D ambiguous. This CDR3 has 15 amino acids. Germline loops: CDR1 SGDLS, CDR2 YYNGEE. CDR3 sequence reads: CAGSVDQVNTGELFF. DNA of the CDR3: TGTGCCGGCAGCGTAGACCAGGTCAACACCGGGGAGCTGTTTTTT.

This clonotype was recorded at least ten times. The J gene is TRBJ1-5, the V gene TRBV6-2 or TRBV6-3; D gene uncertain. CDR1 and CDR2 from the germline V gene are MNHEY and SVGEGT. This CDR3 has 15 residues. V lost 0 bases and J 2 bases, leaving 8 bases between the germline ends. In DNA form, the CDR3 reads TGTGCCAGCAGTTACTCCGGTATCGGCAATCAGCCCCAGCATTTT. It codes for CASSYSGIGNQPQHF.

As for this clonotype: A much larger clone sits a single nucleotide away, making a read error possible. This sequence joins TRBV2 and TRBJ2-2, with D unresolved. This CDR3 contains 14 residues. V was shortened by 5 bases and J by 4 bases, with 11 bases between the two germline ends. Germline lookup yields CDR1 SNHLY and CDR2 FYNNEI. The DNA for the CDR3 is TGTGCCAGCAGTTCGGCGTTGAGCACCGGGGAGCTGTTTTTT. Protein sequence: CASSSALSTGELFF.

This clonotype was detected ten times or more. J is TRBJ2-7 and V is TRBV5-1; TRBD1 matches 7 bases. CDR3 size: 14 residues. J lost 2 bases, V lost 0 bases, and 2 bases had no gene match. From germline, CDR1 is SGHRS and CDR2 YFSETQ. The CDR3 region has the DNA TGCGCCAGCAGCTTGGTCCAGGGGGCCTACGAGCAGTACTTC. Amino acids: CASSLVQGAYEQYF.

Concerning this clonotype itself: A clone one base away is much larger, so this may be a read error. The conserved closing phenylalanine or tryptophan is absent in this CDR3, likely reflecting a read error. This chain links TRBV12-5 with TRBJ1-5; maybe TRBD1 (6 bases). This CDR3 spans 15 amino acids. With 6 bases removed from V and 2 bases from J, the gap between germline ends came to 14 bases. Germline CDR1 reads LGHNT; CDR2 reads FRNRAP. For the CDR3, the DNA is TGTGCTAGTGGACCAACAGGGACGGGCAATCAGCCCCAGCATTTA. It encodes CASGPTGTGNQPQHL.

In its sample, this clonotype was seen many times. Here the CDR3 DNA reads TGTGCCAGCACCGGTGGGGTTAGGACTGAAGCTTTCTTT. Amino acids: CASTGGVRTEAFF. The genes are TRBV7-2 and TRBJ1-1; unclear D gene. The CDR3 is 13 residues long. V gave up 7 bases and J gave up 5 bases, with 14 bases separating them. Per the germline V gene, CDR1 is SGHTA and CDR2 is FQGNSA.

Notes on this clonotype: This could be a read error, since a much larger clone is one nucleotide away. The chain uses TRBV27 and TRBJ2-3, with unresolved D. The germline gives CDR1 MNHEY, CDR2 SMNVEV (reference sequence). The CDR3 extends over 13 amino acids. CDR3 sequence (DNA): TGTGCCAGCAGGTCATCCCTCACAAATACGCAGTATTTT. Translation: CASRSSLTNTQYF.

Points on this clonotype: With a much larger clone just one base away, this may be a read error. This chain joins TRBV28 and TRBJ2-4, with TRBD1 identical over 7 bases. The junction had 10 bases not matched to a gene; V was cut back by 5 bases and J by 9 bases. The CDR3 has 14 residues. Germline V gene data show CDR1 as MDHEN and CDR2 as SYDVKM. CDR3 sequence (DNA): TGTGCCAGCAGTCCCGGGGACAGAGGGAGCATTCAGTACTTC. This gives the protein CASSPGDRGSIQYF.

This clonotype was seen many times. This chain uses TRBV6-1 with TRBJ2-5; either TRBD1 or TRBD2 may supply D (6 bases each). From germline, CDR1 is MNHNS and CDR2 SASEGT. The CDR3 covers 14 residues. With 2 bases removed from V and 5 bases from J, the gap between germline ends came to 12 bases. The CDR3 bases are TGTGCCAGCAGTGAATCCGGGGGCACGGAGACCCAGTACTTC. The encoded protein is CASSESGGTETQYF.

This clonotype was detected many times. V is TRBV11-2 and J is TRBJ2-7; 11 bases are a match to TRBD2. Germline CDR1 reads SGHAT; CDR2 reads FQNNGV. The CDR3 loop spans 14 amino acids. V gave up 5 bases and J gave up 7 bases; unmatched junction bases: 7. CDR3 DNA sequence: TGTGCCAGCAGCCTTAGCGGGGGGGCCGAGGAGCAGTACTTC. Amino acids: CASSLSGGAEEQYF.

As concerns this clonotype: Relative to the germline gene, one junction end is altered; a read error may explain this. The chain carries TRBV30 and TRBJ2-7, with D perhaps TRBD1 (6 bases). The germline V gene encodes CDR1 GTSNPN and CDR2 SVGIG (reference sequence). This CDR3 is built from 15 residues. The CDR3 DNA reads TGTGCCTGGAGTGTTCAGCAGGGGAACACCTACGCGCAGTACTTC. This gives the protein CAWSVQQGNTYAQYF. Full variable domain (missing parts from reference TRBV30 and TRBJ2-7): SQTIHQWPATLVQPVGSPLSLECTVEGTSNPNLYWYRQAAGRGLQLLFYSVGIGQISSEVPQNLSASRPQDRQFILSSKKLLLSDSGFYLCAWSVQQGNTYAQYFGPGTRLTVT.

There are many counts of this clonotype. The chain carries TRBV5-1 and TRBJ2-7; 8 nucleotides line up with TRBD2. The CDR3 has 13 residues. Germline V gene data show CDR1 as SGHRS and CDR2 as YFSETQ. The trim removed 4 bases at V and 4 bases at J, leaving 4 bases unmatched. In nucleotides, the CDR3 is TGCGCCAGCAGCCAAGGACTAGCTTACGAGCAGTACTTC. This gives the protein CASSQGLAYEQYF.

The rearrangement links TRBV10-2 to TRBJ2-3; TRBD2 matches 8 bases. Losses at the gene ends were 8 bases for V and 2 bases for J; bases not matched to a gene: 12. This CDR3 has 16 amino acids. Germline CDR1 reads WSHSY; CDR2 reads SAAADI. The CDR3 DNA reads TGCGCCAGCCGCCCCGGGGGGGGGGGCCCCACAGATACGCAGTATTTT. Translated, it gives CASRPGGGGPTDTQYF.

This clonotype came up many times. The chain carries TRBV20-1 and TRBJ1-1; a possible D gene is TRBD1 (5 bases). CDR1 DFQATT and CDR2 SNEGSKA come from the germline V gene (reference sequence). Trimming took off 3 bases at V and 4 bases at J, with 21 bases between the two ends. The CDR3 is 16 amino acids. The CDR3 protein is CSASGSTAIYATEAFF. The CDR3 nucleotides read TGCAGTGCTAGCGGTTCGACAGCTATTTATGCCACTGAAGCTTTCTTT.

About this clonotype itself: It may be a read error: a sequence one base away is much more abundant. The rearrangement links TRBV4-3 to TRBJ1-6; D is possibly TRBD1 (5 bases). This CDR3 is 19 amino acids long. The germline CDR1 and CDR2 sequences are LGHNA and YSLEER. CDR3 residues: CASGQDRGRASSYNSPLHF. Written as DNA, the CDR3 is TGCGCCAGCGGCCAAGATAGAGGCAGGGCAAGCTCCTATAATTCACCCCTCCACTTT.

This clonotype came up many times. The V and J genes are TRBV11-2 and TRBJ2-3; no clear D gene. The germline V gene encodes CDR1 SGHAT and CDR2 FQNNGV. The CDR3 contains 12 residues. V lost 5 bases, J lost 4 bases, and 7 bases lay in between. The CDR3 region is CASSVSADTQYF. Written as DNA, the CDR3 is TGTGCCAGCAGCGTCAGCGCAGATACGCAGTATTTT.

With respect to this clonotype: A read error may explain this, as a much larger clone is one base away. For the CDR3, the DNA is TGCAGTGCCTGGGGACCCCCCTGGGAGCAGTACTTC. Amino acid sequence: CSAWGPPWEQYF. The chain recombines TRBV20-1 with TRBJ2-7; the D gene could be TRBD1 or TRBD2 (5 bases each). Trimming removed 6 bases from V and 7 bases from J, with 16 bases in between. The length of the CDR3 is 12 residues. The germline V gene encodes CDR1 DFQATT and CDR2 SNEGSKA (reference sequence).

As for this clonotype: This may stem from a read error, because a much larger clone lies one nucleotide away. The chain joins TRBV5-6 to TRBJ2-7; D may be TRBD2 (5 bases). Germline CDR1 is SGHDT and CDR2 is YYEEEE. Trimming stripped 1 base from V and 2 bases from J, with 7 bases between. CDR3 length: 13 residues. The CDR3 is CASSLYGAYEQYF. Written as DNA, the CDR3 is TGTGCCAGCAGCTTGTACGGGGCCTACGAGCAGTACTTC.

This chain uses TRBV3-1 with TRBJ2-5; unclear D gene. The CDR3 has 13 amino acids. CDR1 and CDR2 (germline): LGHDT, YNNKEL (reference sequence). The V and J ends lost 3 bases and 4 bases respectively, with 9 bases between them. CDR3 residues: CASSQGGSETQYF. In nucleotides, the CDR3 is TGTGCCAGCAGCCAGGGCGGTTCAGAGACCCAGTACTTC.

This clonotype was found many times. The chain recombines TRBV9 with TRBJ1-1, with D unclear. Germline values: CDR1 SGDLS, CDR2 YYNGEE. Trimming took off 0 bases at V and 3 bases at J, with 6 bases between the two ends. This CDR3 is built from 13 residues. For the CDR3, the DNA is TGTGCCAGCAGCGTAGAGGGCCACACTGAAGCTTTCTTT. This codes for CASSVEGHTEAFF.